This is a list of T cell receptor beta chains from one sample in a study of T-cell memory formation after mild COVID-19. TCRdb re-called the 5' RACE reads with MiXCR, one entry per CDR3 protein. The data hold tens of thousands of distinct CDR3 sequences, with 6.6% observed a single time. Sample: PBMCs or a T cell subset sorted from them (not recorded which). The receptors here all came from an adult who had mild COVID-19 (a few samples of this study predate the infection). Cell type and time point are not known. CDR3s include the opening cysteine and the closing phenylalanine or tryptophan. Each record gives: V gene, clone size, J gene, D gene, CDR3 protein, CDR3 DNA. D genes are given only for firm matches. Clone size is given for some rows only: seen once, a few or many times, or a class if the clone is expanded.

>TRBV7-2|NA|TRBJ1-4|TRBD1
CASSFQQGLANEKLFF
TGTGCCAGCAGCTTCCAACAGGGGTTGGCTAATGAAAAACTGTTTTTT
>TRBV20-1|NA|TRBJ1-2|TRBD1
CSAHQGGNYGYTF
TGCAGTGCTCACCAGGGGGGGAACTATGGCTACACCTTC
>TRBV3-1|many|TRBJ2-1|NA
CASSQFLGEEQFF
TGTGCCAGCAGCCAATTCTTGGGGGAGGAGCAGTTCTTC
>TRBV7-2|few|TRBJ2-2|NA
CASSLAPPDRPNTGELFF
TGTGCCAGCAGCTTAGCTCCCCCGGACCGCCCGAACACCGGGGAGCTGTTTTTT
>TRBV6-2/TRBV6-3|NA|TRBJ2-7|NA
CASRSDIYEQYF
TGTGCCAGCAGATCCGACATCTACGAGCAGTACTTC
>TRBV5-4|few|TRBJ2-3|TRBD1
CASRQTGATDTQYF
TGTGCCAGCAGACAAACAGGGGCCACAGATACGCAGTATTTT
>TRBV7-3|many|TRBJ2-3|NA
CASSFIAEGRWWDTQYF
TGTGCCAGCAGCTTCATTGCAGAGGGACGGTGGTGGGATACGCAGTATTTT
>TRBV3-1|few|TRBJ1-1|NA
CASSQEKGVAFF
TGTGCCAGCAGCCAAGAAAAGGGGGTAGCTTTCTTT
>TRBV14|few|TRBJ1-5|NA
CASSQSALWPQHF
TGTGCCAGCAGCCAGTCGGCCCTGTGGCCCCAGCATTTT
>TRBV5-1|few|TRBJ2-3|TRBD2
CASSLERLAGDPDTQYF
TGCGCCAGCAGCTTGGAAAGACTAGCGGGGGACCCGGATACGCAGTATTTT
>TRBV19|NA|TRBJ2-3|NA
CASSNPSVSGSTDTQYF
TGTGCCAGTAGTAACCCCTCGGTTAGCGGAAGCACAGATACGCAGTATTTT
>TRBV18|many|TRBJ2-3|NA
CASSPLVGKAADTQYF
TGTGCCAGCTCACCCCTTGTAGGGAAAGCGGCAGATACGCAGTATTTT
>TRBV10-3|many|TRBJ1-5|NA
CAISESNLGGNQPQHF
TGTGCCATCAGTGAGTCGAACTTAGGGGGCAATCAGCCCCAGCATTTT
>TRBV24-1|many|TRBJ2-3|NA
CATSDRSDITDTQYF
TGTGCCACCAGTGATCGGTCGGACATCACAGATACGCAGTATTTT
>TRBV6-6|few|TRBJ1-6|TRBD1
CASSYSGQGSSPLHF
TGTGCCAGCAGTTACTCTGGACAGGGAAGCTCACCCCTCCACTTT
>TRBV6-2/TRBV6-3|many|TRBJ1-5|TRBD1
CASSFTGTGGQPQHF
TGTGCCAGCAGCTTCACCGGGACAGGGGGTCAGCCCCAGCATTTT
>TRBV5-1|many|TRBJ1-3|NA
CASSGGSSGNTIYF
TGCGCCAGCAGTGGGGGCTCATCTGGAAACACCATATATTTT
>TRBV20-1|many|TRBJ1-1|NA
CSARDLGQHTEAFF
TGCAGTGCTAGAGATCTAGGACAGCACACTGAAGCTTTCTTT
>TRBV6-6|many|TRBJ1-4|NA
CASSYGTGPNEKLFF
TGTGCCAGCAGTTACGGAACAGGGCCTAATGAAAAACTGTTTTTT
>TRBV5-6|NA|TRBJ1-2|NA
CASSFTAGYTF
TGTGCCAGCAGCTTTACAGCCGGCTACACCTTC
>TRBV12-3/TRBV12-4|NA|TRBJ1-2|TRBD1
CASSLRTGGYGYTF
TGTGCCAGCAGTCTTAGAACAGGGGGGTATGGCTACACCTTC
>TRBV7-9|few|TRBJ2-3|TRBD2
CASSRLASGERDTQYF
TGTGCCAGCAGCCGCCTGGCGAGCGGGGAGCGGGATACGCAGTATTTT
>TRBV11-1|many|TRBJ2-1|NA
CASSLDWIAGRSRNEQFF
TGTGCCAGCAGCTTAGATTGGATAGCAGGGAGATCTCGGAATGAGCAGTTCTTC
>TRBV28|few|TRBJ2-7|NA
CASSLFGYEQYF
TGTGCCAGCAGTTTATTCGGATACGAGCAGTACTTC
>TRBV2|NA|TRBJ2-7|TRBD1
CASSVHQGAREQYF
TGTGCCAGCAGTGTCCACCAGGGGGCGCGTGAGCAGTACTTC
>TRBV5-1|many|TRBJ1-5|NA
CASSLGQPNQPQHF
TGCGCCAGCAGCTTGGGACAGCCCAATCAGCCCCAGCATTTT